This TCR beta chain was captured by sequencing in a study of T cell responses to AZD1222 COVID-19 vaccine. Assay: immunoSEQ multiplex PCR; the TCRdb copy retains only in-frame clones and omits some. The data hold fewer than 90,000 clones, with about nine tenths observed a single time. About this clone itself: As yet, its antigen is unknown.

Germline assignment: CDR1 SEHNR and CDR2 FQNEAQ (reference sequence). The J segment lost 2 bases and the V segment lost 5 bases, leaving 4 bases of the junction unmatched. This CDR3 contains 14 residues. Study observations and caveats: Clonal diversity was possibly underestimated, and the donors were mostly white British, with more females.

The source is an adult who received the AZD1222 COVID-19 vaccine. This specimen consisted of peripheral blood, obtained 28 days after the second AZD1222 dose. The chain uses TRBV7-9 and TRBJ2-3, with 7 bases identical to TRBD1. The DNA for the CDR3 is TGTGCCAGCAGCCCTGGGACAGTCACAGATACGCAGTATTTT. Protein product: CASSPGTVTDTQYF.